These 12 T cell receptor beta chains share one sample of origin, sequenced in a study of beta chain features in type 1 diabetes. The antigens for these receptors are not known. The authors reverse transcribed all of the isolated RNA, so sequencing captured expressed TCRB transcripts. Sequencing was performed with immunoSEQ multiplex PCR; in TCRdb, only in-frame clones are kept and a portion is missing. Of 600,000 or so clones listed, around 12% are singletons. Study findings and constraints: Type 1 diabetes patients had moderately but significantly shorter TCRB CDR3s in all four CD4+ subsets.

The sample taken for sequencing was naive CD4+ T cells from blood. The receptor source for this set is a man aged 25 to 40 with type 1 diabetes.

This sequence joins TRBV21-1 and TRBJ1-2; the table's TRBD1 call for D was not verified on the DNA. TRBV21-1 is recorded as a pseudogene. The CDR3 runs to 14 residues. As DNA, the CDR3 is TGTGCCAGCAGCAAAGAATACAGGGGCTATGGCTACACCTTC. It specifies CASSKEYRGYGYTF.

There are a few counts of this clone. V usage is TRBV28 and J usage is TRBJ2-2; TRBD2 agrees at 8 bases. Germline CDR1 is MDHEN and CDR2 is SYDVKM. The CDR3 totals 14 residues. V trimming: 7 bases; J trimming: 7 bases; junction bases outside the gene matches: 8. The CDR3 DNA reads TGTGCCAGCACTCGAGCGGGGGAGATCGGGGAGCTGTTTTTT. Translating gives CASTRAGEIGELFF.

This rearrangement joins TRBV6-4 to TRBJ2-3, with D unresolved. This CDR3 is built from 14 residues. The V gene's germline CDR1 is MRHNA and CDR2 SNTAGT. V was trimmed by 4 bases and J by 6 bases, leaving 14 bases between them. CDR3 residues: CASSVRLGLDTQYF. The CDR3 DNA sequence: TGTGCCAGCAGTGTGAGGTTAGGCCTTGATACGCAGTATTTT.

The chain carries TRBV11-3 and TRBJ2-7; no definite D call. The germline V gene encodes CDR1 SGHNT and CDR2 YENEEA. Trimming removed 3 bases from V and 7 bases from J, with 13 bases in between. The CDR3 is 13 residues long. The DNA for the CDR3 is TGTGCCAGCAGCTTTGTCCGGTCTCGGGAGCAGTACTTC. Protein product: CASSFVRSREQYF.

This clone was observed a handful of times. This chain uses TRBV6-6 with TRBJ2-3; D is tentatively TRBD1 or TRBD2 (5 bases each). This CDR3 is 16 amino acids long. Deletions cut 5 bases from V and 2 bases from J, with 17 bases between. Germline V gives CDR1 MNHNY, CDR2 SVGAGI (reference sequence). CDR3 region: CASSPPTGPPTDTQYF. The CDR3 coding sequence is TGTGCCAGCAGTCCACCGACGGGGCCCCCCACAGATACGCAGTATTTT.

The chain links TRBV9 to TRBJ1-5; perhaps TRBD1 as D (5 bases). The V and J ends lost 4 bases and 0 bases respectively, with 26 bases between them. The CDR3 extends over 20 amino acids. Germline CDR1 and CDR2: SGDLS and YYNGEE. CDR3 protein: CASSPPGSRGSSYSNQPQHF. The DNA for the CDR3 is TGTGCCAGCAGCCCTCCCGGTTCTCGGGGGAGCAGTTATAGCAATCAGCCCCAGCATTTT.

This clone has just a few counts. The CDR3 coding sequence is TGTGCCAGCAGTTATCACGACGGTTACAATGAGCAGTTCTTC. This sequence encodes CASSYHDGYNEQFF. This chain joins TRBV2 and TRBJ2-1, with D uncertain. The V gene's germline CDR1 is SNHLY and CDR2 FYNNEI. The CDR3 has 14 residues. The V and J ends lost 5 bases and 4 bases respectively, with 12 bases between them.

This rearrangement joins TRBV7-2 to TRBJ1-2, with a weak D call TRBD1 (5 bases). Germline V gene sequence: CDR1 SGHTA, CDR2 FQGNSA. The germline V and J ends were trimmed by 8 bases and 4 bases, with 23 bases remaining between them. This CDR3 is built from 16 residues. CDR3 region: CASLPLPAGGVYGYTF. Here the CDR3 DNA reads TGTGCCAGCCTACCCCTCCCAGCGGGGGGGGTCTATGGCTACACCTTC.

This chain links TRBV7-9 with TRBJ2-7, with D unresolved. The CDR3 is 10 residues long. Per germline, CDR1 SEHNR and CDR2 FQNEAQ (reference sequence). Trimming left V 9 bases short and J 2 bases short, with 5 bases between. CDR3 DNA sequence: TGTGCCAGTGGCACCTACGAGCAGTACTTC. As protein: CASGTYEQYF.

The chain uses TRBV29-1 and TRBJ1-2; 10 bases fit TRBD1. J gave up 7 bases and V 4 bases, and 6 bases lay outside the gene matches. Germline V lookup: CDR1 SQVTM, CDR2 ANQGSEA. The CDR3 loop spans 13 amino acids. The CDR3 DNA reads TGCAGCGTTGCCGGGACAGGGGATCTTGGCTACACCTTC. Residues: CSVAGTGDLGYTF.

V and J are TRBV14 and TRBJ2-7; 9 nucleotides line up with TRBD1. The ends lost 1 base at V and 5 bases at J; junction bases unmatched: 6. This CDR3 contains 15 residues. The V gene's germline CDR1 is SGHDN and CDR2 FVKESK. The CDR3: CASSQVGDRVNEQYF. DNA for the CDR3: TGTGCCAGCAGCCAAGTAGGGGACAGGGTCAACGAGCAGTACTTC.

The table lists this clone with a few counts. The chain combines TRBV7-3 with TRBJ2-5; D is tentatively TRBD1 or TRBD2 (5 bases each). The CDR3 has 13 residues. The V and J ends lost 5 bases and 3 bases respectively, with 10 bases between them. Germline V gene lookup returns CDR1 SGHTA and CDR2 FQGTGA. The CDR3 here is CASSGTAKETQYF. In DNA form, the CDR3 reads TGTGCCAGCAGCGGGACCGCGAAAGAGACCCAGTACTTC. Based on the CDR3 plus reference TRBV7-3 and TRBJ2-5, the full variable domain is GAGVSQTPSNKVTEKGKYVELRCDPISGHTALYWYRQSLGQGPEFLIYFQGTGAADDSGLPNDRFFAVRPEGSVSTLKIQRTERGDSAVYLCASSGTAKETQYFGPGTRLLVL.